This T cell receptor beta chain was retrieved from a study of blood T cell repertoires in COVID-19 (dated by TCRdb to about 2020). Background for the entire study: Samples covering the acute and convalescent phases of COVID-19 were provided by collaborators in the United States, Italy and Spain. Nearly every sample came with metadata listing a de-identified subject ID, COVID-19 status, age in years and sex. The dataset comprised deeply sampled blood TCRbeta repertoires from subjects exposed to, actively infected with, or recovered from COVID-19. Where available, HLA class I and class II types were obtained from metadata supplied by the sample provider rather than from assay-based typing. Samples came from the ongoing ImmuneRACE study (first 160 participants) plus 1,254 subjects from 6 global collaborators. The prospective study material was composed of cDNA or gDNA derived from T cells, B-cell-depleted T cells, or PBMCs. The repertoires were released in a freely available public database meant as a resource for research on the immune response to SARS-CoV-2. What the authors observed across the whole study: The quantity of clinical and demographic metadata differed by source and by participant and was supplied without curation.

V is cut by 7 bases and J by 5 bases, and the space between the germline ends is 21 bases. The germline V gene gives CDR1 as SGDLS and CDR2 as YYNGEE. The CDR3 spans 15 residues, from the cysteine through the phenylalanine. Of the read, only the CDR3 DNA is kept; its 45 bases are in frame from base 1. About this clone itself: No cognate antigen has been identified for it. No base quality information exists; no much larger clone differs at one position.

TCRbeta CDR3 regions were amplified from genomic DNA by means of the immunoSEQ Assay, a bias-controlled multiplex PCR. In the source study's methods: Within the assay, amplification of reference gene primers was used to estimate how many nucleated cells each sample contained. To quantify the absolute abundance of each unique TCRbeta CDR3 rearrangement, sequence reads were collapsed and filtered. For each sample, productive Simpson clonality was calculated by taking the square root of Simpson's diversity index across productive rearrangements. Imported from immuneACCESS, the table was reduced by TCRdb to in-frame sequences with V and J called. These copies leave out some clones; in studies compared against another copy, an unresolved V gene accounts for under half, and the cause of the remainder is not known. V and J calls and clone size are as listed in that table; D and trimming were resolved from the DNA. In this sample the table shows roughly 290,000 clones, roughly 88% of which occur a single time. The ten largest clonotypes hold over 2% of the sample.

Participants in the prospective study were aged about 18 to 89 years, lived in 24 United States geographic areas, and enrolled through a virtual design. In the prospective study, cohorts were assigned on the basis of participant-reported clinical history obtained from a screening survey and a study questionnaire. ImmuneRACE Cohort 3 recovered participants were defined by two consecutive negative NP/OP PCR tests, healthcare professional clearance, or symptom resolution. Each participant in the prospective study had whole blood, serum and a nasopharyngeal or oropharyngeal swab collected by mobile phlebotomists. Prospective study participants could optionally give additional blood draws and questionnaires over an approximately two-month period. Before DNA extraction, blood samples from the prospective study were shipped at room temperature or frozen.

This TCR came from a man aged 25 to 40 who had recovered from COVID-19. Here the chain combines TRBV9 and TRBJ1-1, with the D gene not clear enough to name. The specimen was PBMCs or T cells enriched from blood (not recorded which). CDR3 loop: CASGAQADPGTEAFF. At the DNA level, the sequence is TGTGCCAGCGGAGCCCAGGCTGATCCGGGGACTGAAGCTTTCTTT.